Reported below is one TCR beta chain. These data originate in a study of T cells in Graves' hyperthyroidism and ophthalmopathy. Ophthalmopathy in the patients scored at least 3 on Clinical Activity Score and at least 4 on NOSPECS grade, lasting under 3 months. Any patient presenting with uncontrolled infection, other autoimmune disease, pregnancy or lactation was left out. PBMCs were derived from 10 ml fresh peripheral blood. Amplification of TCR beta CDR3 regions was performed using RNA transcripts as template. The HTBI primer set served for first-round RT-PCR of the TCR CDR3. TCRdb itself ran the multiplex PCR reads through MiXCR, one entry per CDR3 protein. The sample consists of hundreds of thousands of distinct CDR3 sequences, roughly 15% of them appearing once. Losses at the gene ends were 2 bases for V and 3 bases for J; bases not matched to a gene: 5. CDR3 size: 16 residues. Germline CDR1 and CDR2: PRHDT and FYEKMQ (reference sequence).

Sequencing was carried out using blood. This TCR came from a woman aged 45-60 years with Graves' ophthalmopathy. The chain combines TRBV13 with TRBJ1-1, with 11 bases that match TRBD1. The CDR3 coding sequence is TGTGCCAGCAGCTTACGGTGGGGACAGGGGGACACTGAAGCTTTCTTT. This codes for CASSLRWGQGDTEAFF.